Below are 23 T cell receptor beta chains sequenced from a single sample in a study of blood T cell repertoires in COVID-19. Clones were sequenced by immunoSEQ multiplex PCR, and TCRdb holds only the in-frame ones, with some missing. The table includes about 250,000 clones, about nine tenths detected once. Source material: PBMCs or T cells enriched from blood (not recorded which). The receptors stem from a woman in her 50s who had recovered from COVID-19.

V and J are TRBV24-1 and TRBJ1-2; D possibly corresponds to TRBD1 (5 bases). V shed 5 bases and J shed 1 base, with 10 bases lying between them. Germline V gives CDR1 KGHDR, CDR2 SFDVKD. The CDR3 sequence is 14 residues long. CDR3 DNA: TGTGCCACCAGTGTCCTCGACAGTAACTATGGCTACACCTTC. Translation gives CATSVLDSNYGYTF.

The chain has TRBV19 and TRBJ2-5, with 8 bases identical to TRBD1. This CDR3 spans 14 amino acids. V was clipped by 5 bases and J by 5 bases; unmatched bases: 7. Germline CDR1 reads LNHDA; CDR2 reads SQIVND (reference sequence). The CDR3 coding sequence is TGTGCCAGTAGTGCCTGGACAGGGACGGAGACCCAGTACTTC. This gives the protein CASSAWTGTETQYF.

The rearrangement links TRBV11-3 to TRBJ2-1; maybe TRBD2 (6 bases). This CDR3 has 13 residues. The germline V gene encodes CDR1 SGHNT and CDR2 YENEEA. The V end was cut by 5 bases, the J end by 6 bases, with 11 bases between. The CDR3 loop reads CASSVSGPNEQFF. For the CDR3, the DNA is TGTGCCAGCAGCGTTAGCGGTCCCAATGAGCAGTTCTTC.

The chain has TRBV6-4 and TRBJ2-2; D unresolved. This CDR3 is built from 15 residues. Trimming removed 0 bases from V and 4 bases from J, with 9 bases in between. Germline CDR1 reads MRHNA; CDR2 reads SNTAGT. The CDR3 DNA is TGTGCCAGCAGTGACTCGAGCCTTACCACCGGGGAGCTGTTTTTT. Its protein product is CASSDSSLTTGELFF.

The chain is built from TRBV6-5 and TRBJ2-1, with D maybe TRBD2 (5 bases). CDR3 size: 16 residues. The germline V and J ends were trimmed by 4 bases and 3 bases, with 16 bases remaining between them. Germline V CDR1 and CDR2: MNHEY, SVGAGI. For the CDR3, the DNA is TGTGCCAGCAGTTCCCCGGTCGGGGTAGGCTACAATGAGCAGTTCTTC. This translates into CASSSPVGVGYNEQFF.

This sequence joins TRBV30 and TRBJ1-2; tentative D call: TRBD1 (5 bases). The V end was cut by 4 bases, the J end by 3 bases, with 18 bases between. This CDR3 comprises 15 residues. Per the germline V gene, CDR1 is GTSNPN and CDR2 is SVGIG (reference sequence). The CDR3 sequence: CAWTPSGRDHYGYTF. Written as DNA, the CDR3 is TGTGCCTGGACACCCTCGGGCAGGGATCACTATGGCTACACCTTC.

The rearrangement links TRBV7-9 to TRBJ2-7, with a tentative D call TRBD1 (6 bases). The V end was cut by 1 base, the J end by 3 bases, with 19 bases between. Germline assignment: CDR1 SEHNR and CDR2 FQNEAQ (reference sequence). The CDR3 spans 17 residues. Written as DNA, the CDR3 is TGTGCCAGCAGCTTAGGCGAACTGACCTGGGGACACTACGAGCAGTACTTC. Protein product: CASSLGELTWGHYEQYF.

A few counts support this clone. The chain uses TRBV5-4 and TRBJ1-2, with a weak D call TRBD1 (5 bases). The V and J ends lost 0 bases and 0 bases respectively, with 9 bases between them. Per germline, CDR1 SGHNT and CDR2 YYREEE (reference sequence). The CDR3 totals 15 residues. The CDR3 loop reads CASSLGQQTNYGYTF. In DNA form, the CDR3 reads TGTGCCAGCAGCTTGGGACAGCAAACTAACTATGGCTACACCTTC.

The rearrangement links TRBV3-1 (or the pseudogene TRBV3-2) to TRBJ1-2, with a tentative D call TRBD1 (6 bases). Trimming removed 2 bases from V and 8 bases from J, with 12 bases in between. The CDR3 spans 13 residues. Germline-derived CDR1 and CDR2 are LGHDT and YNNKEL (reference sequence). The CDR3: CASSQTGGTGYTF. The CDR3 DNA reads as TGTGCCAGCAGCCAAACGGGGGGCACGGGCTACACCTTC.

The chain couples TRBV19 to TRBJ2-2; D is uncertain. V dropped 2 bases and J dropped 7 bases, with 5 bases sitting between them. The CDR3 contains 12 residues. Per the germline V gene, CDR1 is LNHDA and CDR2 is SQIVND (reference sequence). The CDR3 sequence: CASSISGGELFF. The CDR3 region has the DNA TGTGCCAGTAGTATATCGGGCGGGGAGCTGTTTTTT.

The V call is TRBV4-3, the J call TRBJ2-3; D is undetermined. The CDR3 runs 14 residues. V was trimmed by 0 bases and J by 0 bases, leaving 4 bases between them. Per the germline V gene, CDR1 is LGHNA and CDR2 is YSLEER. CDR3 bases: TGCGCCAGCAGCCAAGATACTAGCACAGATACGCAGTATTTT. It is translated as CASSQDTSTDTQYF.

In DNA form, the CDR3 reads TGTGCCAGTAAGCAGCGGGAGTATGAGCAGTTCTTC. It is translated as CASKQREYEQFF. The genes are TRBV12-3 or TRBV12-4 and TRBJ2-1; 8 bases are shared with TRBD2. The CDR3 covers 12 residues. The J segment lost 8 bases and the V segment lost 9 bases, leaving 6 bases of the junction unmatched.

This clone appeared a single time. This chain uses TRBV18 with TRBJ1-6; 8 positions agree with TRBD1. Germline loops: CDR1 KGHSH, CDR2 LQKENI. Unmatched junction bases numbered 8, after V lost 3 bases and J lost 7 bases. The CDR3 is 16 residues long. CDR3 in amino acids: CASSPSRQGQNSPLHF. The CDR3 DNA reads as TGTGCCAGCTCACCCTCCCGACAGGGGCAGAATTCACCCCTCCACTTT. The whole variable domain, filled in from reference TRBV18 and TRBJ1-6, reads NAGVMQNPRHLVRRRGQEARLRCSPMKGHSHVYWYRQLPEEGLKFMVYLQKENIIDESGMPKERFSAEFPKEGPSILRIQQVVRGDSAAYFCASSPSRQGQNSPLHFGNGTRLTVT.

The chain carries TRBV7-2 and TRBJ2-7, with D possibly being TRBD2 (7 bases). This CDR3 region has 17 residues. V dropped 5 bases and J dropped 6 bases, with 26 bases sitting between them. Germline values: CDR1 SGHTA, CDR2 FQGNSA. CDR3 region: CASSPRGGLDSPSEQYF. For the CDR3, the DNA is TGTGCCAGCAGCCCAAGGGGGGGCCTGGACAGCCCATCCGAGCAGTACTTC.

As for this clone: Other DNA sequences in the sample encode the same CDR3. The CDR3: CSASVRNTEAFF. CDR3 sequence (DNA): TGCAGTGCTAGTGTGAGGAACACTGAAGCTTTCTTT. The genes are TRBV20-1 and TRBJ1-1; D is unresolved. The V and J ends lost 3 bases and 1 base respectively, with 6 bases between them. Germline CDR1 reads DFQATT; CDR2 reads SNEGSKA (reference sequence). This CDR3 contains 12 residues.

The chain employs TRBV19 and TRBJ2-3; TRBD2 matches 13 bases. Germline assignment: CDR1 LNHDA and CDR2 SQIVND (reference sequence). V shed 5 bases, J shed 6 bases, and the junction held 11 bases outside the gene matches. This CDR3 region has 17 residues. The CDR3 spells CASSPRPLAGGPDTQYF. CDR3 bases: TGTGCCAGTAGTCCCCGGCCACTAGCGGGAGGGCCGGATACGCAGTATTTT. Variable domain in full (rest from reference TRBV19 and TRBJ2-3): DGGITQSPKYLFRKEGQNVTLSCEQNLNHDAMYWYRQDPGQGLRLIYYSQIVNDFQKGDIAEGYSVSREKKESFPLTVTSAQKNPTAFYLCASSPRPLAGGPDTQYFGPGTRLTVL.

The chain couples TRBV6-6 to TRBJ2-7; 7 bases align to TRBD2. V shed 0 bases and J 2 bases; nucleotides not matched to a gene: 7. CDR1 is MNHNY, CDR2 SVGAGI, per germline (reference sequence). The CDR3 has 16 residues. This CDR3 reads CASSYSEPSGAYEQYF. The DNA for the CDR3 is TGTGCCAGCAGTTACTCGGAGCCTAGCGGTGCCTACGAGCAGTACTTC.

This clone appeared a single time. CDR3 loop: CASSEQGFNQPQHF. The CDR3 region has the DNA TGTGCCAGCAGTGAACAGGGATTCAATCAGCCCCAGCATTTT. The chain joins TRBV6-1 to TRBJ1-5; the D gene is possibly TRBD1 (5 bases). Germline assignment: CDR1 MNHNS and CDR2 SASEGT. The V and J ends lost 2 bases and 3 bases respectively, with 8 bases between them. This CDR3 comprises 14 residues.

Regarding this clone: Compared with germline, one end of the junction differs, possibly owing to a read error. V and J are TRBV30 and TRBJ2-7, with D possibly matching TRBD1 (5 bases). Germline lookup yields CDR1 GTSNPN and CDR2 SVGIG (reference sequence). The CDR3 runs 12 residues. CDR3 sequence (DNA): TGTGCCTGGAGTGTAGGCCCGGACAAGCACAACTTC. This gives the protein CAWSVGPDKHNF.

The chain links TRBV11-2 to TRBJ2-7, with 8 bases lining up with TRBD1. The ends lost 1 base at V and 2 bases at J; junction bases unmatched: 10. The CDR3 contains 17 residues. The germline gives CDR1 SGHAT, CDR2 FQNNGV. The CDR3 loop is CASSLVLGTGVTYEQYF. CDR3 bases: TGTGCCAGCAGCTTAGTTCTCGGGACAGGCGTAACCTACGAGCAGTACTTC.

The rearrangement links TRBV28 to TRBJ1-5; a weak D match, TRBD1 (6 bases). The CDR3 runs to 12 residues. Trimming pared 8 bases from V and 8 bases from J, leaving 13 bases between. CDR1 MDHEN and CDR2 SYDVKM come from the germline V gene. CDR3 nucleotide sequence: TGTGCCAGCGAGCAGGGGCGGGAGCCCCAGCATTTT. Translated, it gives CASEQGREPQHF.

The J gene is TRBJ1-2, the V gene TRBV19; 7 positions match TRBD1. Germline V gene data show CDR1 as LNHDA and CDR2 as SQIVND (reference sequence). The CDR3 has 14 amino acids. The V and J ends lost 6 bases and 4 bases, in that order; junction bases with no gene match: 8. CDR3 sequence (DNA): TGTGCCAGTAGCCCACGACAGGGTCTCTATGGCTACACCTTC. It translates to CASSPRQGLYGYTF.

This chain connects TRBV5-6 to TRBJ2-3; 8 positions agree with TRBD1. CDR3 length: 16 residues. V lost 4 bases to trimming and J lost 5 bases; unmatched junction nucleotides: 12. Germline assignment: CDR1 SGHDT and CDR2 YYEEEE. CDR3 sequence (DNA): TGTGCCAGCAGCAAGGTGACAGGGGAATATATAGATACGCAGTATTTT. This sequence encodes CASSKVTGEYIDTQYF.